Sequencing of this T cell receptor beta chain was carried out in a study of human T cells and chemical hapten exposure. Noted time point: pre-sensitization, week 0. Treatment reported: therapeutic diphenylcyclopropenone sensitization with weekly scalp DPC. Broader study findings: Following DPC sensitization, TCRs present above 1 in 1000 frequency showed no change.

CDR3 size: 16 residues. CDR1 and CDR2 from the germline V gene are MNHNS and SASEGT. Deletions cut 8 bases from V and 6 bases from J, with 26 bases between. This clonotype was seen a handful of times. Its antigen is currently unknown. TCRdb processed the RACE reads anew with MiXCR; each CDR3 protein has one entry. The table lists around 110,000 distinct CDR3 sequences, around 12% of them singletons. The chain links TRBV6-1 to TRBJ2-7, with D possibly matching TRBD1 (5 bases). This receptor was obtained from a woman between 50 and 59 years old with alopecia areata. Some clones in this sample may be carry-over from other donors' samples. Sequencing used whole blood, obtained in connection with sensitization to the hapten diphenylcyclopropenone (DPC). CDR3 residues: CASPRSPLHEGAEQYF. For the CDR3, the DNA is TGTGCCAGCCCTAGGAGCCCACTACATGAAGGGGCCGAGCAGTACTTC.